This T cell receptor (beta chain) was captured in a study of T cells after posttransplantation cyclophosphamide. Whole-study results and caveats: TRB clonality was highly associated with recipient CMV seropositivity and reactivation. Donor CD8+ memory clones often dominated recipient blood repertoires at later times. TRB overlap between skin or GI tissue T cells and blood was limited.

TCRdb's table, derived via immunoSEQ multiplex PCR, lists solely in-frame clones and lacks some. Here the sample spans 15,000 to 20,000 clones, roughly 80% being singletons. Treatment was busulfan-fludarabine conditioning, a marrow graft, and cyclophosphamide on days +3 and +4. As concerns this clone: What it binds is unknown.

In germline, CDR1 is SGHAT, CDR2 FQDESV (reference sequence). V shed 5 bases and J 3 bases; nucleotides not matched to a gene: 13. The CDR3 consists of 16 residues. The receptor was derived from a female patient aged 40 to 50 who received an allogeneic stem cell transplant from a related donor, was CMV-positive, and had no GVHD. Some T cells may be transferred from the graft donor. The chain joins TRBV11-1 to TRBJ2-7; 7 nucleotides match TRBD1. Sequenced here: CD8+ T cells sorted from PBMCs, sampled 1903 days after a stem cell transplant with posttransplant cyclophosphamide. The CDR3: CASSRDRMGPHYEQYF. The DNA for the CDR3 is TGTGCCAGCAGCCGGGACAGAATGGGGCCCCACTACGAGCAGTACTTC.